This T cell receptor (beta chain) was recovered during a study of blood T cell repertoires in COVID-19. Study overall: The cDNA or gDNA used as material had been derived from T cells, B-cell-depleted T cells, or PBMCs.

This clone was observed a few times. In the original processing: Nucleated cell number was recorded as an estimate derived from reference gene primer amplification. Libraries were prepared by immunoSEQ multiplex PCR; TCRdb keeps only in-frame clonotypes and omits some of them. V, J and clone size were drawn from that table, and D and trimming were deduced from the DNA. The data contain about 270,000 clones, 82% of them seen just once; the ten biggest clones take up around 2.9%. Trimming took 0 bases from V and 5 from J, leaving 10 bases between them. This CDR3 comprises 14 residues. CDR1 is MGHRA and CDR2 is YSYEKL in the germline V gene.

V and J are TRBV4-1 and TRBJ1-2; possibly TRBD1 for D (5 bases). The TCR comes from a woman aged 18 to 35 with acute or convalescent COVID-19. Sequencing was performed on peripheral blood. This CDR3 is CASSQDGGEYGYTF. CDR3 in DNA: TGCGCCAGCAGCCAAGATGGGGGGGAATATGGCTACACCTTC.